This TCR beta chain is drawn from a study of blood T cells in healthy people across ages. This clonotype has ten or more counts. PCR was performed a second time for roughly 6 to 12 cycles using a sample-barcoded 5' primer and a J-beta primer mix. A single record per CDR3 protein comes from TCRdb applying MiXCR to the 5' RACE reads. The sample holds just under 900,000 distinct CDR3 sequences, under 30% seen once. It was 9.5 to 10 milliliters of peripheral blood that were drawn from each donor. This TCR derives from a woman aged 80 or over in good health. Sequenced: blood.

CDR3 nucleotides: TGTGCCAGCAGAGGACACCGGGGAGATACGCAGTATTTT. This translates into CASRGHRGDTQYF. The chain uses TRBV6-2 or TRBV6-3 and TRBJ2-3; D may correspond to TRBD1 or TRBD2 (5 bases each). This CDR3 spans 13 amino acids. Germline V gene lookup returns CDR1 MNHEY and CDR2 SVGEGT. V lost 6 bases, J lost 5 bases, and 12 bases lay in between.